This T cell receptor (beta chain) stems from a study of blood T cell repertoires in COVID-19. Overall study context: Acute-phase and convalescent COVID-19 samples originated in the United States, Italy and Spain. T cells, B-cell-depleted T cells, or PBMCs supplied cDNA or gDNA.

Per the study methods: For nucleated cells, counts were estimated from reference gene primer amplification. Sequencing was performed with immunoSEQ multiplex PCR; in TCRdb, only in-frame clones are kept and a portion is missing. V, J and clone size are taken as reported in that table, and D and trimming were inferred from the DNA itself. The data hold roughly 260,000 clones, with approximately 91% observed a single time. V lost 6 bases and J lost 4; bases outside the gene matches: 9. The CDR3 has 14 residues. Looked up from germline, CDR1 is LGHNT and CDR2 is FRNRAP. In Seattle, patients joined the study during active infection and were tracked longitudinally.

Sequencing input: peripheral blood. This clonotype originated in a person aged 18 to 29 with COVID-19, enrolled during active disease. V is TRBV12-5 and J is TRBJ2-7, with 7 positions matching TRBD1. CDR3 DNA: TGTGCTAGTGGATCCCCAGGGGGACCGTACGAGCAGTACTTC. It translates to CASGSPGGPYEQYF.